This entry lists 8 T cell receptor beta chains sequenced from one sample in a study of control samples from healthy donors and cancer patients (dated by TCRdb to the early 2020s). The library was built by means of the immunoSEQ multiplex PCR assay. Held by TCRdb, this immuneACCESS table contains in-frame sequences only and omits some clones. Under half of the omission traces to an unresolved V gene where checked; the cause of the rest is unknown. The sample table lists some 150,000 clones, roughly 94% of them with a count of one. 13% to 15% of the sample is taken by the ten largest. Source material: PBMCs. These receptors were taken from a man in his sixties with colorectal cancer.

For the CDR3, the DNA is TGTGCCACCATGGAGGGGGGCACTGAAGCTTTCTTT. Encoded protein: CATMEGGTEAFF. The chain uses TRBV15 and TRBJ1-1; D might be TRBD1 (6 bases). Trimming removed 7 bases from V and 4 bases from J, with 10 bases in between. The CDR3 length is 12 residues. Germline CDR1 reads LNHNV; CDR2 reads YYDKDF (reference sequence).

For this clone: The same CDR3 arises from other DNA sequences in this sample as well. V usage is TRBV19 and J usage is TRBJ1-6, with D uncertain. The germline V gene has CDR1 LNHDA and CDR2 SQIVND (reference sequence). V shed 1 base and J shed 9 bases, with 10 bases lying between them. The CDR3 contains 14 residues. The CDR3, as DNA: TGTGCCAGTAGTATAGCGGGTCTTGGTTCACCCCTCCACTTT. Translated: CASSIAGLGSPLHF.

The V and J genes are TRBV27 and TRBJ2-2; 8 positions agree with TRBD1. Germline V gene data show CDR1 as MNHEY and CDR2 as SMNVEV (reference sequence). Germline trimming cut 6 bases from V and 6 bases from J; bases unmatched to any gene: 9. The CDR3 consists of 15 residues. The CDR3 protein is CASSRAQGAPGELFF. CDR3 nucleotide sequence: TGTGCCAGCAGCCGGGCGCAGGGGGCACCCGGGGAGCTGTTTTTT.

The chain combines TRBV5-1 with TRBJ1-1; perhaps TRBD1 as D (5 bases). In germline, CDR1 is SGHRS, CDR2 YFSETQ. Trimming left V 0 bases short and J 4 bases short, with 13 bases between. The CDR3 contains 15 residues. CDR3 sequence reads: CASSLAQGGGTEAFF. The CDR3 nucleotides read TGCGCCAGCAGCTTGGCCCAGGGTGGGGGCACTGAAGCTTTCTTT.

The CDR3 loop is CASSLTYRDSNQPQHF. CDR3 nucleotide sequence: TGTGCCAGCAGTTTAACCTACAGGGATAGCAATCAGCCCCAGCATTTT. The chain uses TRBV7-2 and TRBJ1-5, with D possibly being TRBD1 (6 bases). Germline V gives CDR1 SGHTA, CDR2 FQGNSA. Trimming shortened V by 6 bases and J by 0 bases, and 15 bases separated the two germline ends. The CDR3 loop spans 16 amino acids.

This clone was found once. The chain uses TRBV3-1 (or the pseudogene TRBV3-2) and TRBJ1-2; 7 nucleotides agree with TRBD1. The V and J ends lost 4 bases and 8 bases, in that order; junction bases with no gene match: 7. Germline CDR1 LGHDT, CDR2 YNNKEL (reference sequence). The CDR3 is made up of 13 amino acids. The CDR3 region is CASSPATGRGYTF. The CDR3 DNA sequence: TGTGCCAGCAGCCCCGCGACAGGGCGGGGCTACACCTTC.

This clone was seen once. The rearrangement uses TRBV6-2 or TRBV6-3 and TRBJ2-1; 7 nucleotides match TRBD1. The CDR3 has 17 amino acids. The germline V gene has CDR1 MNHEY and CDR2 SVGEGT. After removal of 4 bases from V and 8 bases from J, the junction contained 17 bases not matched to a gene. DNA for the CDR3: TGTGCCAGCAGTTCCTCTAAGGGGGACAGTCTTTGGGATGAGCAGTTCTTC. Amino acid sequence: CASSSSKGDSLWDEQFF.

The chain has TRBV19 and TRBJ2-5; TRBD2 agrees at 11 bases. There are 15 residues in the CDR3. Germline V gene lookup returns CDR1 LNHDA and CDR2 SQIVND (reference sequence). Trimming cost V 5 bases and J 2 bases; bases outside gene matches: 4. The CDR3 region has the DNA TGTGCCAGTAGTGCTCTAGCGGGGGGACAAGAGACCCAGTACTTC. Translation gives CASSALAGGQETQYF.